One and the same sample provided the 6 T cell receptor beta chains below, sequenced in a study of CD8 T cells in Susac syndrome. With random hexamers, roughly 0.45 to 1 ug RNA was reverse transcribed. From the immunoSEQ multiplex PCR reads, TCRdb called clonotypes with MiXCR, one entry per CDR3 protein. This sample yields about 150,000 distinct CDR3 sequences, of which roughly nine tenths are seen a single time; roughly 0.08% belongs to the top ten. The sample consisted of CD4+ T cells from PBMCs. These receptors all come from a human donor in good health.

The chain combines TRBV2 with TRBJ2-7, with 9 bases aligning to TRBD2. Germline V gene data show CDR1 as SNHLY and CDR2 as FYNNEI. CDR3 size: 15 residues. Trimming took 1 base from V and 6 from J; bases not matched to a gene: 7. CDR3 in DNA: TGTGCCAGCAGTGAAGAGCGGGAGGCATTTTTCGAGCAGTACTTC. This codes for CASSEEREAFFEQYF.

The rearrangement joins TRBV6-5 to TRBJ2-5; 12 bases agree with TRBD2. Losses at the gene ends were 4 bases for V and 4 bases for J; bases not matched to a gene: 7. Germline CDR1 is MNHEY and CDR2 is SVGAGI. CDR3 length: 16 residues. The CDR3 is CASSSRLAGVLETQYF. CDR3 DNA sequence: TGTGCCAGCAGTTCGCGACTAGCGGGAGTATTAGAGACCCAGTACTTC.

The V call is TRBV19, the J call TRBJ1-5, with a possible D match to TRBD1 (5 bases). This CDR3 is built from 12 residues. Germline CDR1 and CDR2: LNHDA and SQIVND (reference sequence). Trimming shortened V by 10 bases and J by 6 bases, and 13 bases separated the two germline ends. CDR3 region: CATASGAQPQHF. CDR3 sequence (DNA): TGTGCCACCGCGTCCGGGGCTCAGCCCCAGCATTTT.

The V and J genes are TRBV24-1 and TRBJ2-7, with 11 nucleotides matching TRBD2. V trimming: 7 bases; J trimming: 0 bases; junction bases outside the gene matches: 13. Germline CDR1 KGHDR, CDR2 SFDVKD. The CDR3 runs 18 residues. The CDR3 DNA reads TGTGCCACCAGCCCTGGGGCTAGCGGGAGGCCACACTCCTACGAGCAGTACTTC. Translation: CATSPGASGRPHSYEQYF.

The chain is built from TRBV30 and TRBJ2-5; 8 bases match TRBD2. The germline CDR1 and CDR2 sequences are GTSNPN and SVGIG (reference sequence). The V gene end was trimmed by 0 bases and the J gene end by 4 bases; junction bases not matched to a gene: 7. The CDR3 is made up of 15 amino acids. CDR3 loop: CAWSVASGFPETQYF. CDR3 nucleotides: TGTGCCTGGAGTGTGGCTAGCGGGTTCCCAGAGACCCAGTACTTC.

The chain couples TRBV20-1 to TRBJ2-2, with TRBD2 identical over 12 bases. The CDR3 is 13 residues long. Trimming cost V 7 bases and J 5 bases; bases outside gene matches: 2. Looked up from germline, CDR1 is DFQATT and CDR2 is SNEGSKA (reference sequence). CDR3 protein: CSGTSGVTGELFF. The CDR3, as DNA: TGCAGTGGGACTAGCGGGGTTACCGGGGAGCTGTTTTTT.